This entry lists 7 T cell receptor beta chains sequenced from one sample in a study of blood T cell repertoires in COVID-19. Produced via immunoSEQ multiplex PCR; TCRdb's table is partial and in-frame only. The sample records 60,000 to 90,000 clones, 70% to 85% being singletons. Material: peripheral blood. These receptors originate from a woman between 45 and 65 years old with acute or convalescent COVID-19.

The rearrangement links TRBV20-1 to TRBJ2-4; D is perhaps TRBD2 (6 bases). The length of the CDR3 is 11 residues. Trimming removed 6 bases from V and 6 bases from J, with 9 bases in between. Germline assignment: CDR1 DFQATT and CDR2 SNEGSKA (reference sequence). CDR3 amino acids: CSAGTGNIQYF. For the CDR3, the DNA is TGCAGTGCGGGGACTGGAAACATTCAGTACTTC.

The V call is TRBV6-5, the J call TRBJ1-6; D perhaps matches TRBD1 (5 bases). Germline CDR1 and CDR2: MNHEY and SVGAGI. The CDR3 is 15 residues long. Trimming shortened V by 6 bases and J by 8 bases, and 17 bases separated the two germline ends. The DNA of the CDR3 is TGTGCCAGCAGAAGACAGACCGGTCGGCATTCACCCCTCCACTTT. Protein product: CASRRQTGRHSPLHF.

The chain has TRBV5-6 and TRBJ2-2, with 15 bases that match TRBD2. CDR1 is SGHDT and CDR2 is YYEEEE in the germline V gene. V lost 4 bases, J lost 0 bases, and 1 base stayed unmatched. The CDR3 spans 17 residues. CDR3: CASSRTSGGANTGELFF. The CDR3 bases are TGTGCCAGCAGCAGGACTAGCGGGGGGGCGAACACCGGGGAGCTGTTTTTT.

Only a few counts were recorded for this clone. V gene TRBV4-1 combines with J gene TRBJ1-2, with 8 positions matching TRBD1. Unmatched junction bases numbered 9, after V lost 4 bases and J lost 11 bases. Germline lookup yields CDR1 MGHRA and CDR2 YSYEKL. This CDR3 spans 13 amino acids. The DNA for the CDR3 is TGCGCCAGCAGCCGAGAGACAGGGGTTGGTTACACCTTC. This translates into CASSRETGVGYTF.

The V call is TRBV7-2, the J call TRBJ2-7, with 8 positions matching TRBD1. The CDR3 has 14 amino acids. Germline CDR1 is SGHTA and CDR2 is FQGNSA. V trimming: 5 bases; J trimming: 9 bases; junction bases outside the gene matches: 12. The CDR3, as DNA: TGTGCCAGCAGCCAGAGGGACAGGCAGCGGGCGCAGTACTTC. The encoded protein is CASSQRDRQRAQYF.

The rearrangement uses TRBV2 and TRBJ2-2; TRBD1 matches 7 bases. CDR3 size: 16 residues. V lost 4 bases to trimming and J lost 3 bases; unmatched junction nucleotides: 8. Germline assignment: CDR1 SNHLY and CDR2 FYNNEI. Here the CDR3 reads CASSGAGGSYTGELFF. CDR3 nucleotide sequence: TGTGCCAGCAGTGGGGCAGGGGGTAGTTACACCGGGGAGCTGTTTTTT.

The V gene is TRBV6-2 or TRBV6-3, the J gene TRBJ2-3, with 8 bases lining up with TRBD2. The V segment lost 6 bases and the J segment 9 bases; nucleotides outside the gene matches: 11. The CDR3 is 14 amino acids. The germline V gene has CDR1 MNHEY and CDR2 SVGEGT. CDR3 bases: TGTGCCAGCAGCACGGGGCGGGGGGCGTCCACGCAGTATTTT. Translated, it gives CASSTGRGASTQYF.